One and the same sample provided the 28 T cell receptor beta chains below, sequenced in a study of CD8 T cells in Susac syndrome. RNA was extracted with the RNeasy kit, and a quantity of roughly 0.45 to 1 ug was reverse transcribed using random hexamers. Each CDR3 protein gets one entry after TCRdb re-called the immunoSEQ multiplex PCR reads with MiXCR. The top ten hold about 0.15% of the sample, which has around 170,000 distinct CDR3 sequences, approximately 95% seen once. The sequenced material came from CD8+ T cells from PBMCs. The receptors were sampled from a human donor with Susac syndrome.

The chain couples TRBV29-1 to TRBJ1-3; D ambiguous. The germline V gene encodes CDR1 SQVTM and CDR2 ANQGSEA. Trimming shortened V by 0 bases and J by 0 bases, and 9 bases separated the two germline ends. The CDR3 runs to 15 residues. The CDR3 reads CSVEEVYHSGNTIYF. Here the CDR3 DNA reads TGCAGCGTTGAAGAGGTATACCACTCTGGAAACACCATATATTTT. Supplemented by reference TRBV29-1 and TRBJ1-3, the full variable domain reads SAVISQKPSRDICQRGTSLTIQCQVDSQVTMMFWYRQQPGQSLTLIATANQGSEATYESGFVIDKFPISRPNLTFSTLTVSNMSPEDSSIYLCSVEEVYHSGNTIYFGEGSWLTVV.

The rearrangement links TRBV28 to TRBJ1-5; D not certain. The CDR3 has 18 residues. V lost 6 bases and J 7 bases, leaving 28 bases between the germline ends. In germline, CDR1 is MDHEN, CDR2 SYDVKM. The CDR3 loop is CASSSGSLGRIIQQPQHF. CDR3 bases: TGTGCCAGCAGCTCCGGGTCATTGGGCAGGATCATACAGCAGCCCCAGCATTTT. The full variable domain, rest sourced from reference TRBV28 and TRBJ1-5, is DVKVTQSSRYLVKRTGEKVFLECVQDMDHENMFWYRQDPGLGLRLIYFSYDVKMKEKGDIPEGYSVSREKKERFSLILESASTNQTSMYLCASSSGSLGRIIQQPQHFGDGTRLSIL.

This clonotype was observed a few times. The chain's CDR3 is CATSDRSNPTDTQYF. CDR3 sequence (DNA): TGTGCCACCAGTGATAGGTCCAACCCCACAGATACGCAGTATTTT. The chain has TRBV24-1 and TRBJ2-3; D remains unclear. From germline, CDR1 is KGHDR and CDR2 SFDVKD. The length of the CDR3 is 15 residues. Trimming took off 3 bases at V and 2 bases at J, with 11 bases between the two ends.

The chain links TRBV6-5 to TRBJ2-7; 12 nucleotides match TRBD2. Germline trimming cut 6 bases from V and 3 bases from J; bases unmatched to any gene: 6. The CDR3 spans 15 residues. Germline V gives CDR1 MNHEY, CDR2 SVGAGI. This CDR3 is CASRRLAGALYEQYF. DNA for the CDR3: TGTGCCAGCAGGAGACTAGCGGGAGCTCTCTACGAGCAGTACTTC.

CDR3 protein: CASSRDRREAFF. DNA of the CDR3: TGTGCCAGCAGCCGGGACAGACGTGAAGCTTTCTTT. The gene calls are TRBV5-6 and TRBJ1-1; 7 bases are a match to TRBD1. Germline V gives CDR1 SGHDT, CDR2 YYEEEE. CDR3 size: 12 residues. The J segment lost 7 bases and the V segment lost 4 bases, leaving 4 bases of the junction unmatched.

This chain connects TRBV20-1 to TRBJ1-2; D unresolved. V lost 0 bases, J lost 8 bases, and 7 bases lay in between. Germline V gives CDR1 DFQATT, CDR2 SNEGSKA (reference sequence). This CDR3 has 11 residues. CDR3 coding DNA: TGCAGTGCTAGAGATCTAGGAGGCTACACCTTC. It translates to CSARDLGGYTF.

V usage is TRBV23-1 and J usage is TRBJ2-5; the D is unclear. TRBV23-1 is sorted into the ORF group, with uncertain function. V dropped 2 bases and J dropped 0 bases, with 10 bases sitting between them. The CDR3 consists of 15 residues. As DNA, the CDR3 is TGCGCCAGCAGTCAAAAGATTAGGTACCAAGAGACCCAGTACTTC. This translates into CASSQKIRYQETQYF.

The chain links TRBV30 to TRBJ1-5, with TRBD1 matching 8 bases. The germline V gene has CDR1 GTSNPN and CDR2 SVGIG (reference sequence). The CDR3 loop spans 17 amino acids. V dropped 2 bases and J dropped 6; count of bases not matched to a gene: 15. Here the CDR3 reads CAWSWGTGVRVGQPQHF. Here the CDR3 DNA reads TGTGCCTGGAGTTGGGGGACAGGAGTTCGCGTCGGTCAGCCCCAGCATTTT.

J is TRBJ2-5 and V is TRBV4-1, with a tentative D call TRBD1 (5 bases). The CDR3 runs 14 residues. Germline CDR1 reads MGHRA; CDR2 reads YSYEKL. Trimming pared 1 base from V and 3 bases from J, leaving 9 bases between. CDR3 DNA: TGCGCCAGCAGCCAAGCTTTAGGGGAAGAGACCCAGTACTTC. Translated, it gives CASSQALGEETQYF.

V gene TRBV15 combines with J gene TRBJ1-5, with a weak D call TRBD1 (5 bases). CDR3 length equals 16 residues. CDR1 LNHNV and CDR2 YYDKDF come from the germline V gene (reference sequence). Trimming pared 0 bases from V and 1 base from J, leaving 10 bases between. The CDR3 bases are TGTGCCACCAGCAGAGATCCCAGGGTGAGCAATCAGCCCCAGCATTTT. This codes for CATSRDPRVSNQPQHF.

The chain has TRBV5-6 and TRBJ2-7; D uncertain. The germline V gene encodes CDR1 SGHDT and CDR2 YYEEEE. The ends were cut back, 6 bases at V and 3 bases at J, with 22 bases in the middle. The CDR3 is made up of 16 amino acids. In DNA, the CDR3 is TGTGCCAGCACCCACGCTGACCCCTTCAAAGGCTACGAGCAGTACTTC. This sequence encodes CASTHADPFKGYEQYF.

This chain uses TRBV20-1 with TRBJ2-7, with D possibly matching TRBD2 (5 bases). Trimming pared 0 bases from V and 5 bases from J, leaving 17 bases between. Looked up from germline, CDR1 is DFQATT and CDR2 is SNEGSKA (reference sequence). This CDR3 spans 15 amino acids. The CDR3 DNA reads as TGCAGTGCTAGAGATCAATGGGCGGGCCAGGACGAGCAGTACTTC. The encoded protein is CSARDQWAGQDEQYF.

This sequence joins TRBV4-1 and TRBJ2-3; D not resolved. V was cut by 0 bases and J by 4 bases, with 5 bases left in between. The CDR3 is 13 residues long. Germline V CDR1 and CDR2: MGHRA, YSYEKL. The DNA for the CDR3 is TGCGCCAGCAGCCAAGAACCTCCAGATACGCAGTATTTT. Residues: CASSQEPPDTQYF.

The rearrangement uses TRBV11-2 and TRBJ2-1; weak D call: TRBD2 (6 bases). V lost 8 bases to trimming and J lost 10 bases, with 24 bases between them. This CDR3 is 15 amino acids long. CDR1 is SGHAT and CDR2 is FQNNGV in the germline V gene. The CDR3 nucleotides are TGTGCCAGCGGAAAAAGCAGACTAGAACTGCGCGAGCAGTTCTTC. Translating it yields CASGKSRLELREQFF.

J is TRBJ2-2 and V is TRBV9; D unclear. This CDR3 spans 16 amino acids. CDR1 is SGDLS and CDR2 is YYNGEE in the germline V gene. V lost 1 base, J lost 0 bases, and 10 bases lay in between. CDR3 bases: TGTGCCAGCAGCGTATATTTGGCAGCGAACACCGGGGAGCTGTTTTTT. Translation gives CASSVYLAANTGELFF.

The V and J genes are TRBV19 and TRBJ1-1; a weak D match, TRBD1 (5 bases). CDR3 length equals 14 residues. Trimming pared 1 base from V and 4 bases from J, leaving 10 bases between. The V gene's germline CDR1 is LNHDA and CDR2 SQIVND (reference sequence). The CDR3 DNA reads as TGTGCCAGTAGTATAGGGGGCTCGAGCACTGAAGCTTTCTTT. Encoded protein: CASSIGGSSTEAFF.

The chain recombines TRBV28 with TRBJ1-2; 10 nucleotides match TRBD1. The germline gives CDR1 MDHEN, CDR2 SYDVKM. The CDR3 spans 15 residues. V gave up 5 bases and J gave up 2 bases; unmatched junction bases: 5. The CDR3: CASSETGGVNYGYTF. The CDR3 DNA reads TGTGCCAGCAGTGAGACAGGGGGCGTAAACTATGGCTACACCTTC.

V and J are TRBV27 and TRBJ1-6; D perhaps matches TRBD1 (6 bases). Between the trimmed V and J ends, which lost 5 bases and 7 bases, there was a span of 12 bases. Germline assignment: CDR1 MNHEY and CDR2 SMNVEV (reference sequence). The CDR3 contains 14 residues. This chain's CDR3 is CASSLGHPNSPLHF. The CDR3 DNA reads TGTGCCAGCAGTCTGGGACATCCCAATTCACCCCTCCACTTT.

The gene calls are TRBV2 and TRBJ2-2; 7 nucleotides align to TRBD1. With 3 bases clipped from V and 8 bases from J, the junction kept 3 bases outside the gene matches. Germline loops: CDR1 SNHLY, CDR2 FYNNEI. CDR3 length: 13 residues. CDR3 coding DNA: TGTGCCAGCAGTGATTACAGGGGTGGGGAGCTGTTTTTT. Residues: CASSDYRGGELFF.

The V call is TRBV4-1, the J call TRBJ1-1, with D tentatively TRBD1 (5 bases). Germline loops: CDR1 MGHRA, CDR2 YSYEKL. Deletions cut 4 bases from V and 1 base from J, with 13 bases between. This CDR3 is built from 15 residues. CDR3 sequence: CASSLGGGGNTEAFF. The CDR3 region has the DNA TGCGCCAGCAGCCTCGGCGGGGGGGGGAACACTGAAGCTTTCTTT.

The rearrangement joins TRBV4-1 to TRBJ2-7, with D unresolved. In germline, CDR1 is MGHRA, CDR2 YSYEKL. Trimming shortened V by 0 bases and J by 7 bases, and 13 bases separated the two germline ends. CDR3 size: 14 residues. Written as DNA, the CDR3 is TGCGCCAGCAGCCAAGATAAGGGAATGGGGGAGCAGTACTTC. Translated: CASSQDKGMGEQYF.

The chain recombines TRBV3-1 with TRBJ2-3; 7 bases line up with TRBD2. CDR1 is LGHDT and CDR2 is YNNKEL in the germline V gene (reference sequence). The V gene end was trimmed by 0 bases and the J gene end by 0 bases; junction bases not matched to a gene: 6. CDR3 length equals 17 residues. CDR3 in amino acids: CASSQEGSGASTDTQYF. CDR3 in DNA: TGTGCCAGCAGCCAAGAGGGGAGCGGGGCGAGCACAGATACGCAGTATTTT.

The V call is TRBV9, the J call TRBJ2-1; 12 nucleotides agree with TRBD2. V lost 0 bases, J lost 2 bases, and 6 bases stayed unmatched. Germline values: CDR1 SGDLS, CDR2 YYNGEE. The CDR3 consists of 18 residues. CDR3 nucleotides: TGTGCCAGCAGCGTAGAGGCTAGCGGGGGGGCGGCCTACAATGAGCAGTTCTTC. It codes for CASSVEASGGAAYNEQFF.

The V call is TRBV20-1, the J call TRBJ2-2; 10 bases are shared with TRBD2. The CDR3 has 17 residues. CDR1 DFQATT and CDR2 SNEGSKA come from the germline V gene (reference sequence). The ends lost 0 bases at V and 0 bases at J; junction bases unmatched: 4. Here the CDR3 DNA reads TGCAGTGCTAGAGATATTAGCGGGAGGCCGAACACCGGGGAGCTGTTTTTT. This encodes CSARDISGRPNTGELFF.

The rearrangement links TRBV19 to TRBJ1-5, with TRBD1 matching over 8 bases. The V segment lost 7 bases and the J segment 4 bases; nucleotides outside the gene matches: 9. Germline V gene lookup returns CDR1 LNHDA and CDR2 SQIVND (reference sequence). CDR3 length: 15 amino acids. The CDR3 here is CASNPDREGNQPQHF. CDR3 DNA sequence: TGTGCCAGTAACCCGGACAGGGAGGGAAATCAGCCCCAGCATTTT.

The chain is built from TRBV11-2 and TRBJ2-3; either TRBD1 or TRBD2 may fit D (5 bases each). This CDR3 has 13 amino acids. The V end was cut by 3 bases, the J end by 2 bases, with 6 bases between. CDR1 SGHAT and CDR2 FQNNGV come from the germline V gene. The CDR3 coding sequence is TGTGCCAGCAGCTTGGGACCCACAGATACGCAGTATTTT. Translation: CASSLGPTDTQYF.

J is TRBJ2-3 and V is TRBV29-1; D is unclear. The CDR3 is made up of 8 amino acids. CDR1 and CDR2 (germline): SQVTM, ANQGSEA. Trimming took 7 bases from V and 5 from J, leaving 1 base between them. The CDR3 sequence: CSGDTQYF. CDR3 coding DNA: TGCAGCGGAGATACGCAGTATTTT.

The count of this clonotype is one. The rearrangement uses TRBV28 and TRBJ1-5; unclear D gene. The CDR3 sequence is 12 residues long. CDR1 is MDHEN and CDR2 is SYDVKM in the germline V gene. Trimming stripped 6 bases from V and 13 bases from J, with 16 bases between. CDR3 sequence: CASRLISGIQHF. CDR3 DNA sequence: TGTGCCAGCAGGCTAATTTCAGGTATTCAGCATTTT.